The 26 T cell receptor beta chains below all came from one sample that was sequenced in a study of beta chain features in type 1 diabetes. Points from the study as a whole: Type 1 diabetes patients had moderately but significantly shorter TCRB CDR3s in all four CD4+ subsets.

Their specific antigens are unknown. As every portion of the isolated RNA was reverse transcribed, the sequencing read expressed TCRB transcripts. Only in-frame clones appear in the TCRdb table, and some are missing; sequencing was by immunoSEQ multiplex PCR. This repertoire shows approximately 150,000 clones, roughly 63% found once; its top ten account for roughly 0.092%. The sample comprised naive CD4+ T cells from blood. The receptors come from a man aged 25-45 years with type 1 diabetes.

This clone was counted a few times. The chain uses TRBV11-2 and TRBJ2-3; 10 bases map to TRBD1. This CDR3 region has 15 residues. V lost 5 bases and J lost 1; bases outside the gene matches: 3. Germline loops: CDR1 SGHAT, CDR2 FQNNGV. The chain's CDR3 is CASSPGTGGTDTQYF. CDR3 nucleotides: TGTGCCAGCAGCCCCGGGACAGGGGGCACAGATACGCAGTATTTT.

The CDR3 DNA reads TGCAGCGTTGGCGTACAGGGTGCCGGGGAGCTGTTTTTT. This encodes CSVGVQGAGELFF. This chain uses TRBV29-1 with TRBJ2-2; TRBD1 might be the D (6 bases). From germline, CDR1 is SQVTM and CDR2 ANQGSEA. The CDR3 covers 13 residues. V lost 4 bases and J lost 6, with 12 bases in between.

The rearrangement joins TRBV30 to TRBJ1-6; 10 positions match TRBD1. Germline lookup yields CDR1 GTSNPN and CDR2 SVGIG (reference sequence). CDR3 size: 19 residues. After removal of 2 bases from V and 11 bases from J, the junction contained 21 bases not matched to a gene. CDR3 sequence reads: CAWSSNRFPGQGILTPLHF. As DNA, the CDR3 is TGTGCCTGGAGTTCAAATCGCTTCCCGGGACAGGGGATCTTAACACCCCTCCACTTT.

This clone was observed a handful of times. The chain uses TRBV7-9 and TRBJ2-5; TRBD1 agrees at 7 bases. V gave up 6 bases and J gave up 5 bases; unmatched junction bases: 3. Germline V gene sequence: CDR1 SEHNR, CDR2 FQNEAQ (reference sequence). The length of the CDR3 is 12 residues. The CDR3 here is CASRSQGETQYF. CDR3 DNA sequence: TGTGCCAGCAGATCACAGGGGGAGACCCAGTACTTC.

The chain couples TRBV7-9 to TRBJ1-1; D call uncertain. V was shortened by 11 bases and J by 1 base, with 14 bases between the two germline ends. CDR1 SEHNR and CDR2 FQNEAQ come from the germline V gene (reference sequence). The CDR3 contains 13 residues. The CDR3 region has the DNA TGTGCCGGGTCCCCAGCGGGGAACACTGAAGCTTTCTTT. Translation: CAGSPAGNTEAFF.

V usage is TRBV30 and J usage is TRBJ2-5; TRBD1 matches 7 bases. CDR3 length: 12 amino acids. Germline V lookup: CDR1 GTSNPN, CDR2 SVGIG (reference sequence). Germline trimming cut 4 bases from V and 7 bases from J; bases unmatched to any gene: 6. CDR3 loop: CAWTRDSGTQYF. The CDR3 DNA is TGTGCCTGGACCCGGGACAGTGGGACCCAGTACTTC. The complete variable domain, with remaining parts taken from reference TRBV30 and TRBJ2-5, reads SQTIHQWPATLVQPVGSPLSLECTVEGTSNPNLYWYRQAAGRGLQLLFYSVGIGQISSEVPQNLSASRPQDRQFILSSKKLLLSDSGFYLCAWTRDSGTQYFGPGTRLLVL.

The rearrangement uses TRBV7-9 and TRBJ2-3; tentatively, D is TRBD2 (5 bases). Trimming took 3 bases from V and 0 from J, leaving 10 bases between them. This CDR3 has 15 residues. Germline lookup yields CDR1 SEHNR and CDR2 FQNEAQ (reference sequence). The CDR3, as DNA: TGTGCCAGCAGCTTGCTTACGGGGAGCACAGATACGCAGTATTTT. Translating gives CASSLLTGSTDTQYF.

The table lists this clone with a count of one. CDR3 region: CSGQGHKTNTGELFF. CDR3 DNA sequence: TGCAGCGGTCAAGGTCACAAAACGAACACCGGGGAGCTGTTTTTT. J is TRBJ2-2 and V is TRBV29-1, with D unclear. The CDR3 totals 15 residues. Trimming left V 7 bases short and J 0 bases short, with 15 bases between. The germline gives CDR1 SQVTM, CDR2 ANQGSEA.

This clone was counted once. The rearrangement uses TRBV4-3 and TRBJ2-2, with 9 positions matching TRBD2. The length of the CDR3 is 16 residues. The V segment lost 4 bases and the J segment 1 base; nucleotides outside the gene matches: 4. Germline CDR1 reads LGHNA; CDR2 reads YSLEER. CDR3 sequence: CASSPLAGVNTGELFF. In nucleotides, the CDR3 is TGCGCCAGCAGCCCTTTAGCGGGGGTGAACACCGGGGAGCTGTTTTTT.

V gene TRBV4-3 combines with J gene TRBJ2-6; tentatively, D is TRBD1 (5 bases). The CDR3 is made up of 20 amino acids. Trimming removed 0 bases at V and 3 bases at J, with 21 bases between. Germline CDR1 LGHNA, CDR2 YSLEER. CDR3 sequence (DNA): TGCGCCAGCAGCCAAGAAGGGGCAGGGAAAGGTCTTATTGGGGCCAACGTCCTGACTTTC. It is translated as CASSQEGAGKGLIGANVLTF.

This chain joins TRBV10-3 and TRBJ2-5; the D is unclear. This CDR3 has 14 residues. The germline gives CDR1 ENHRY, CDR2 SYGVKD. Trimming removed 5 bases at V and 4 bases at J, with 14 bases between. Here the CDR3 DNA reads TGTGCCATCAGTCCAGAAGAGTTTTCAGAGACCCAGTACTTC. Translating it yields CAISPEEFSETQYF.

The gene calls are TRBV7-9 and TRBJ1-1; D remains unclear. Per the germline V gene, CDR1 is SEHNR and CDR2 is FQNEAQ (reference sequence). Trimming took off 1 base at V and 11 bases at J, with 11 bases between the two ends. The CDR3 contains 12 residues. CDR3 DNA: TGTGCCAGCAGCTTAGAGAGTAGAATGGCTTTCTTT. Its translation: CASSLESRMAFF. Together with reference TRBV7-9 and TRBJ1-1, the CDR3 gives the full variable domain: DTGVSQNPRHKITKRGQNVTFRCDPISEHNRLYWYRQTLGQGPEFLTYFQNEAQLEKSRLLSDRFSAERPKGSFSTLEIQRTEQGDSAMYLCASSLESRMAFFGQGTRLTVV.

This clone was seen a few times. The chain is built from TRBV28 and TRBJ2-1; 10 bases match TRBD1. The germline V gene has CDR1 MDHEN and CDR2 SYDVKM. Losses at the gene ends were 5 bases for V and 9 bases for J; bases not matched to a gene: 13. The CDR3 covers 16 residues. CDR3 sequence: CASSVPGQGLGVEQFF. The CDR3 DNA reads as TGTGCCAGCAGTGTTCCGGGACAGGGGCTAGGTGTTGAGCAGTTCTTC.

This sequence joins TRBV25-1 and TRBJ2-3; D perhaps matches TRBD2 (5 bases). V lost 1 base, J lost 4 bases, and 12 bases lay in between. Germline V gives CDR1 MGHDK, CDR2 SYGVNS. The CDR3 sequence is 15 residues long. The CDR3 loop is CASSEFTPGSDTQYF. The DNA of the CDR3 is TGTGCCAGCAGTGAATTTACTCCGGGGTCAGATACGCAGTATTTT. Supplemented by reference TRBV25-1 and TRBJ2-3, the full variable domain reads EADIYQTPRYLVIGTGKKITLECSQTMGHDKMYWYQQDPGMELHLIHYSYGVNSTEKGDLSSESTVSRIRTEHFPLTLESARPSHTSQYLCASSEFTPGSDTQYFGPGTRLTVL.

The J gene is TRBJ2-4, the V gene TRBV11-2; 7 bases line up with TRBD1. With 5 bases clipped from V and 0 bases from J, the junction kept 7 bases outside the gene matches. CDR3 length equals 16 residues. CDR1 and CDR2 from the germline V gene are SGHAT and FQNNGV. In nucleotides, the CDR3 is TGTGCCAGCAGCCATACAGGGGCCGTAGCCAAAAACATTCAGTACTTC. Translation: CASSHTGAVAKNIQYF.

The rearrangement joins TRBV28 to TRBJ2-5; D unresolved. Trimming removed 8 bases from V and 4 bases from J, with 14 bases in between. The germline V gene encodes CDR1 MDHEN and CDR2 SYDVKM. CDR3 length: 13 residues. The CDR3 region has the DNA TGTGCCAGCGGCCTGGGCTTGGGAGAGACCCAGTACTTC. Translating it yields CASGLGLGETQYF. The entire variable domain, with the rest obtained from reference TRBV28 and TRBJ2-5, is as follows: DVKVTQSSRYLVKRTGEKVFLECVQDMDHENMFWYRQDPGLGLRLIYFSYDVKMKEKGDIPEGYSVSREKKERFSLILESASTNQTSMYLCASGLGLGETQYFGPGTRLLVL.

The rearrangement links TRBV2 to TRBJ1-6, with a possible D match to TRBD1 (5 bases). Trimming stripped 2 bases from V and 9 bases from J, with 8 bases between. The CDR3 contains 13 residues. Germline V CDR1 and CDR2: SNHLY, FYNNEI. The CDR3 DNA sequence: TGTGCCAGCAGTGAACAGGGAAGTTCACCCCTCCACTTT. It codes for CASSEQGSSPLHF.

Comments on this clone: Germline is not matched at one junction end, which may reflect a read error. The chain recombines TRBV13 with TRBJ2-3; 7 bases align to TRBD2. This CDR3 contains 15 residues. CDR1 is PRHDT, CDR2 FYEKMQ, per germline (reference sequence). The CDR3 region is CASSAGEIFTGTQYF. CDR3 nucleotide sequence: TGTGCCAGCAGCGCGGGGGAGATATTCACAGGTACGCAGTATTTT.

The chain joins TRBV29-1 to TRBJ1-2, with 12 bases lining up with TRBD1. This CDR3 comprises 13 residues. Germline loops: CDR1 SQVTM, CDR2 ANQGSEA. Trimming removed 8 bases from V and 8 bases from J; junction bases left unmatched: 9. CDR3 DNA: TGCAGCCTAACGGGACAGGGGGCGGAAGGCTACACCTTC. Its protein is CSLTGQGAEGYTF.

The J gene is TRBJ2-1, the V gene TRBV9, with 9 bases that match TRBD1. The germline CDR1 and CDR2 sequences are SGDLS and YYNGEE. The ends lost 3 bases at V and 3 bases at J; junction bases unmatched: 7. This CDR3 has 16 amino acids. CDR3 bases: TGTGCCAGCAGCGACGACAGGGGGAACTTCTACAATGAGCAGTTCTTC. Its protein is CASSDDRGNFYNEQFF.

This clone was seen more than once but under ten times. This chain's CDR3 is CASSSGLAEAFF. The CDR3 DNA sequence: TGTGCCAGCAGCTCCGGTTTGGCTGAAGCTTTCTTT. The chain is built from TRBV7-9 and TRBJ1-1; D unclear. V shed 4 bases and J shed 6 bases, with 9 bases lying between them. The CDR3 is made up of 12 amino acids. Germline V gene lookup returns CDR1 SEHNR and CDR2 FQNEAQ (reference sequence).

The rearrangement joins TRBV30 to TRBJ1-6, with a tentative D call TRBD1 (5 bases). V lost 3 bases and J lost 11, with 14 bases in between. Germline CDR1 reads GTSNPN; CDR2 reads SVGIG (reference sequence). CDR3 length equals 13 residues. This CDR3 reads CAWRGVGKAPLHF. CDR3 in DNA: TGTGCCTGGAGAGGGGTCGGGAAGGCACCCCTCCACTTT.

The chain carries TRBV6-5 and TRBJ1-2; D is undetermined. The germline CDR1 and CDR2 sequences are MNHEY and SVGAGI. Trimming took off 2 bases at V and 2 bases at J, with 9 bases between the two ends. There are 14 residues in the CDR3. The CDR3 DNA sequence: TGTGCCAGCAGTTACGGAGGAACAAACTATGGCTACACCTTC. It is translated as CASSYGGTNYGYTF.

CDR3 protein: CASSQTSGGQNTEAFF. The CDR3 region has the DNA TGTGCCAGCAGCCAAACATCGGGAGGCCAGAACACTGAAGCTTTCTTT. This sequence joins TRBV14 and TRBJ1-1, with D unresolved. V was clipped by 2 bases and J by 1 base, with 14 bases between them. CDR1 is SGHDN and CDR2 is FVKESK in the germline V gene. The CDR3 extends over 16 amino acids.

This sequence joins TRBV4-1 and TRBJ2-3; D gene unclear. The germline V gene encodes CDR1 MGHRA and CDR2 YSYEKL. The CDR3 length is 17 residues. V lost 1 base and J 2 bases, leaving 16 bases between the germline ends. CDR3 nucleotide sequence: TGCGCCAGCAGCCAAGGGTCAGGTACCTGGGACACAGATACGCAGTATTTT. It encodes CASSQGSGTWDTDTQYF.

The rearrangement uses TRBV7-2 and TRBJ1-4; D gene unclear. Germline V lookup: CDR1 SGHTA, CDR2 FQGNSA. V gave up 3 bases and J gave up 5 bases, with 10 bases separating them. This CDR3 spans 14 amino acids. The CDR3 here is CASSFDPGNEKLFF. In DNA form, the CDR3 reads TGTGCCAGCAGCTTCGACCCGGGGAATGAAAAACTGTTTTTT.